This TCR beta chain was obtained from a study of shared clonotypes between healthy human individuals. Findings and limits, study-wide: When naive CD4 clonotypes were compared across a handful of donors, approximately 4.9% were shared.

The V segment lost 4 bases and the J segment 6 bases; nucleotides outside the gene matches: 6. The CDR3 sequence is 14 residues long. Germline V gene sequence: CDR1 MDHEN, CDR2 SYDVKM. Investigators divided CD4+ cells into CD45RA+ naive and CD45RA-negative memory subsets. About this clone itself: The antigen is unknown.

Study processing details: ImmunoSEQ gave junction-only sequences without quality scores, so filtering differed. Sequencing used immunoSEQ multiplex PCR; TCRdb keeps in-frame clones, though not all of them. Clonal size and the V and J genes are those of that table, whereas D and trimming came from the DNA. The sample has 2 million to 3 million clones; 93% are singletons. The TCR sequence derives from a man between 18 and 29 years old in good health. Some clones in this sample may be carry-over from other donors' samples. Source material: naive CD4+ T cells from PBMCs. Regarding subset: CD45RA+ positively selected. The J gene is TRBJ1-1, the V gene TRBV28; 9 bases line up with TRBD1. In nucleotides, the CDR3 is TGTGCCAGCAGTTGGGACAGGGCTCTGGCTGAAGCTTTCTTT. It specifies CASSWDRALAEAFF. Full variable domain (rest looked up from reference TRBV28 and TRBJ1-1): DVKVTQSSRYLVKRTGEKVFLECVQDMDHENMFWYRQDPGLGLRLIYFSYDVKMKEKGDIPEGYSVSREKKERFSLILESASTNQTSMYLCASSWDRALAEAFFGQGTRLTVV.